Each of the 18 T cell receptor beta chains below was sequenced from the same sample in a study of T cell responses to AZD1222 COVID-19 vaccine. Only in-frame clones appear in the TCRdb table, and some are missing; sequencing was by immunoSEQ multiplex PCR. This sample has 150,000 to 200,000 clones, with 90% to 95% found just once. The sequencing here drew on peripheral blood, taken 28 days after the second AZD1222 dose. These TCRs come from an adult who received the AZD1222 COVID-19 vaccine.

The V gene is TRBV27, the J gene TRBJ1-2; 8 positions match TRBD1. This CDR3 spans 15 amino acids. V lost 5 bases and J lost 2; bases outside the gene matches: 7. Germline values: CDR1 MNHEY, CDR2 SMNVEV (reference sequence). The CDR3 reads CASSISTGVNYGYTF. The CDR3 coding sequence is TGTGCCAGCAGTATTTCGACAGGGGTAAACTATGGCTACACCTTC.

V gene TRBV2 combines with J gene TRBJ1-5; 8 positions match TRBD1. CDR3 length: 17 residues. Germline trimming cut 5 bases from V and 5 bases from J; bases unmatched to any gene: 14. CDR1 and CDR2 from the germline V gene are SNHLY and FYNNEI. CDR3 coding DNA: TGTGCCAGCAGTTCTGACAGGGGTTTGAGTCGGTATCAGCCCCAGCATTTT. It is translated as CASSSDRGLSRYQPQHF.

This rearrangement joins TRBV7-8 to TRBJ2-3, with a weak D call TRBD2 (6 bases). The CDR3 sequence is 13 residues long. V lost 5 bases, J lost 4 bases, and 10 bases lay in between. The germline gives CDR1 SGHVS, CDR2 FQNEAQ. The CDR3 nucleotides are TGTGCCAGCAGCCCAGGGACTTCAGATACGCAGTATTTT. Its translation: CASSPGTSDTQYF.

The chain carries TRBV12-3 or TRBV12-4 and TRBJ1-3; D not resolved. The CDR3 sequence is 13 residues long. V was trimmed by 6 bases and J by 2 bases, leaving 8 bases between them. CDR3 DNA sequence: TGTGCCAGCAGCCCTCGACCTGGAAACACCATATATTTT. This sequence encodes CASSPRPGNTIYF.

The chain employs TRBV3-1 (or the pseudogene TRBV3-2) and TRBJ1-2; possible D gene TRBD1, 6 bases. Germline loops: CDR1 LGHDT, CDR2 YNNKEL (reference sequence). V lost 4 bases and J lost 2, with 11 bases in between. The CDR3 contains 14 residues. The chain's CDR3 is CASSLYGQNYGYTF. As DNA, the CDR3 is TGTGCCAGCAGCCTCTACGGACAGAACTATGGCTACACCTTC.

The V and J genes are TRBV6-1 and TRBJ1-2, with 8 bases lining up with TRBD1. This CDR3 is 13 amino acids long. V was pared by 2 bases and J by 4 bases, with 0 bases of the junction left unmatched. CDR1 is MNHNS, CDR2 SASEGT, per germline. CDR3 loop: CASSEQGAYGYTF. CDR3 bases: TGTGCCAGCAGTGAACAGGGGGCCTATGGCTACACCTTC.

The chain uses TRBV6-5 and TRBJ1-6; D unclear. Germline V lookup: CDR1 MNHEY, CDR2 SVGAGI. The V gene lost 11 bases and the J gene lost 10 bases, with 18 bases spanning the gap. This CDR3 is 13 amino acids long. CDR3 in amino acids: CAVSLGQWSPLHF. The CDR3 DNA reads as TGTGCCGTTTCACTAGGGCAGTGGTCACCCCTCCACTTT.

The DNA for the CDR3 is TGTGCCAGCAGCCCCCGACTAGTGTCATACGAGCAGTACTTC. Encoded protein: CASSPRLVSYEQYF. The rearrangement joins TRBV11-2 to TRBJ2-7; D is perhaps TRBD2 (6 bases). CDR1 is SGHAT, CDR2 FQNNGV, per germline. The CDR3 is 14 residues long. The germline V and J ends were trimmed by 5 bases and 4 bases, with 15 bases remaining between them.

The chain joins TRBV25-1 to TRBJ1-2, with 9 positions matching TRBD1. J gave up 8 bases and V 6 bases, and 7 bases lay outside the gene matches. The CDR3 runs to 13 residues. Germline-derived CDR1 and CDR2 are MGHDK and SYGVNS. CDR3 amino acids: CASSLGQGGGYTF. CDR3 in DNA: TGTGCCAGCAGCCTGGGACAGGGTGGCGGCTACACCTTC.

The CDR3 here is CASDDQGLVTEAFF. CDR3 nucleotide sequence: TGCGCCAGCGACGACCAGGGGCTGGTCACTGAAGCTTTCTTT. J is TRBJ1-1 and V is TRBV5-1, with D possibly matching TRBD1 (6 bases). The CDR3 loop spans 14 amino acids. Trimming shortened V by 7 bases and J by 4 bases, and 17 bases separated the two germline ends. Germline CDR1 and CDR2: SGHRS and YFSETQ. Together with reference TRBV5-1 and TRBJ1-1, the CDR3 gives the full variable domain: KAGVTQTPRYLIKTRGQQVTLSCSPISGHRSVSWYQQTPGQGLQFLFEYFSETQRNKGNFPGRFSGRQFSNSRSEMNVSTLELGDSALYLCASDDQGLVTEAFFGQGTRLTVV.

On this clone: Other nucleotide sequences from this sample produce the same CDR3. The rearrangement links TRBV5-4 to TRBJ2-1; 14 nucleotides align to TRBD2. CDR1 and CDR2 from the germline V gene are SGHNT and YYREEE (reference sequence). V shed 3 bases and J 3 bases; nucleotides not matched to a gene: 2. The CDR3 extends over 16 amino acids. This CDR3 is CASSSGTSGGYNEQFF. The CDR3 bases are TGTGCCAGCAGCTCCGGGACTAGCGGGGGCTACAATGAGCAGTTCTTC.

This clone came up once. The V gene is TRBV5-4, the J gene TRBJ1-3, with D hard to call. V was cut by 0 bases and J by 3 bases, with 10 bases left in between. The germline V gene has CDR1 SGHNT and CDR2 YYREEE (reference sequence). This CDR3 has 15 residues. The CDR3 nucleotides are TGTGCCAGCAGCTTGGGACCAGGTCGTGGAAACACCATATATTTT. Encoded protein: CASSLGPGRGNTIYF.

The chain employs TRBV9 and TRBJ2-6; 12 bases align to TRBD1. Germline V lookup: CDR1 SGDLS, CDR2 YYNGEE. This CDR3 has 17 amino acids. Germline trimming cut 3 bases from V and 1 base from J; bases unmatched to any gene: 2. The CDR3 sequence: CASSGGQGASGANVLTF. The DNA for the CDR3 is TGTGCCAGCAGCGGGGGACAGGGGGCGTCTGGGGCCAACGTCCTGACTTTC. Together with reference TRBV9 and TRBJ2-6, the CDR3 gives the full variable domain: DSGVTQTPKHLITATGQRVTLRCSPRSGDLSVYWYQQSLDQGLQFLIQYYNGEERAKGNILERFSAQQFPDLHSELNLSSLELGDSALYFCASSGGQGASGANVLTFGAGSRLTVL.

This CDR3 reads CSVEDEGIYNEQFF. The CDR3 coding sequence is TGCAGCGTTGAAGACGAAGGAATCTACAATGAGCAGTTCTTC. V usage is TRBV29-1 and J usage is TRBJ2-1; D uncertain. The CDR3 contains 14 residues. CDR1 is SQVTM and CDR2 is ANQGSEA in the germline V gene. V lost 0 bases and J lost 3, with 9 bases in between.

The chain recombines TRBV5-1 with TRBJ1-2, with D possibly being TRBD1 (6 bases). Germline CDR1 and CDR2: SGHRS and YFSETQ. Trimming pared 2 bases from V and 6 bases from J, leaving 17 bases between. CDR3 length: 15 amino acids. CDR3 amino acids: CASSFGQPNSDGYTF. In DNA form, the CDR3 reads TGCGCCAGCAGCTTCGGACAGCCCAATTCCGATGGCTACACCTTC.

This rearrangement joins TRBV28 to TRBJ1-2; tentatively, D is TRBD1 (5 bases). Trimming pared 2 bases from V and 2 bases from J, leaving 12 bases between. This CDR3 spans 15 amino acids. CDR1 and CDR2 (germline): MDHEN, SYDVKM. The chain's CDR3 is CASSLPSGGNYGYTF. CDR3 coding DNA: TGTGCCAGCAGTTTACCGTCGGGGGGAAACTATGGCTACACCTTC.

This chain uses TRBV7-9 with TRBJ1-3; a weak D match, TRBD1 (5 bases). Germline CDR1 is SEHNR and CDR2 is FQNEAQ (reference sequence). The CDR3 extends over 17 amino acids. Trimming took off 5 bases at V and 4 bases at J, with 21 bases between the two ends. The CDR3 loop is CASSALHEWGEGNTIYF. CDR3 nucleotide sequence: TGTGCCAGCAGCGCCCTTCATGAATGGGGGGAAGGAAACACCATATATTTT.

CDR3 region: CASSLSYTGQGVNTEAFF. CDR3 DNA: TGTGCCAGCAGCTTATCTTACACCGGACAGGGGGTCAACACTGAAGCTTTCTTT. The chain employs TRBV7-8 and TRBJ1-1; 10 nucleotides agree with TRBD1. CDR1 and CDR2 from the germline V gene are SGHVS and FQNEAQ. The V segment lost 2 bases and the J segment 2 bases; nucleotides outside the gene matches: 11. This CDR3 is 18 amino acids long.